The clone carrying this T cell receptor (beta chain) has ten or more counts. What it binds is unknown. This entry is derived from a study of response to subunit inactivated influenza vaccine. V gave up 3 bases and J gave up 0 bases, with 9 bases separating them. CDR3 size: 14 residues. The V gene's germline CDR1 is MDHEN and CDR2 SYDVKM. Each CDR3 protein is one row after TCRdb ran MiXCR on the RT-PCR reads. The sample lists fewer than 550,000 distinct CDR3 sequences; approximately 24% were seen once. Study-level findings and limits: After each seasonal influenza vaccination, few new T cells are recruited, the authors suggested.

This sample comprised CD4+ T cells sorted from PBMCs, obtained less than 6 days after vaccination. The sequence was obtained from a man between 50 and 59 years old who received an inactivated influenza vaccine. The chain links TRBV28 to TRBJ2-7; D is perhaps TRBD1 (5 bases). The DNA for the CDR3 is TGTGCCAGCAGTTTTCAGGGATACTCCTACGAGCAGTACTTC. It codes for CASSFQGYSYEQYF.